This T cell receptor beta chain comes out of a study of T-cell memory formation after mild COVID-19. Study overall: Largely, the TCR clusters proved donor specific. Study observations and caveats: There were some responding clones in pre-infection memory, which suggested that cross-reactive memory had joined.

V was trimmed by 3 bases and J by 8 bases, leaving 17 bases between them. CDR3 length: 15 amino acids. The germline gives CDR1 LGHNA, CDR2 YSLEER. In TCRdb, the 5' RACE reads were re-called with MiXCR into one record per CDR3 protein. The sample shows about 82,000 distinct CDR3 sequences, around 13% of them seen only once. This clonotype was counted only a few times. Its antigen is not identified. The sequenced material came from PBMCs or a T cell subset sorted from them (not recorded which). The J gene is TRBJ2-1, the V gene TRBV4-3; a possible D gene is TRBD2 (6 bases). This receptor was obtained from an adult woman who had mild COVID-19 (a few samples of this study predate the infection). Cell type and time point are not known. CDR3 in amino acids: CASSHRETHLYEQFF. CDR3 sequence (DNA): TGCGCCAGCAGCCACCGGGAGACCCACCTCTATGAGCAGTTCTTC.